This is a list of T cell receptor beta chains from one sample in a study of blood T cells in healthy people across ages. TCRdb ran MiXCR on the 5' RACE reads and lists one entry per CDR3 protein. The table shows around 1,000,000 distinct CDR3 sequences, with more than 30% occurring only once. The sequenced material came from blood. The receptors were gathered from a man aged 18 to 30 in good health. Both conserved end residues are part of each CDR3. Each record gives: J gene, V gene, CDR3 protein.

TRBJ1-5,TRBV4-1,CASSQAVASKSSNQPQHF
TRBJ2-7,TRBV20-1,CSARESRYEQYF
TRBJ1-5,TRBV20-1,CSARYNSNQPQHF
TRBJ2-3,TRBV20-1,CSALRQGPTTYTDTQYF
TRBJ2-7,TRBV5-1,CASSLARGGSYNEQYF
TRBJ1-1,TRBV5-1,CASSPGTNTEAFF
TRBJ1-2,TRBV7-2,CASPKRGQGNGYTF
TRBJ1-5,TRBV20-1,CSARDLNQPQHF
TRBJ2-3,TRBV6-5,CASSFKWVADTQYF
TRBJ1-1,TRBV12-3/TRBV12-4,CASSFLDRGATEAFF
TRBJ2-3,TRBV4-1,CASSQAGDTQYF
TRBJ1-2,TRBV20-1,CSAREPQGIEGYTF
TRBJ2-5,TRBV25-1,CASSDLGPLQETQYF
TRBJ1-5,TRBV20-1,CSASQRGQPQHF
TRBJ2-1,TRBV11-1,CASSWAGTGTYNEQFF
TRBJ1-2,TRBV12-3/TRBV12-4,CASSFGQGKANYGYTF
TRBJ2-5,TRBV20-1,CSAITTYGAGETQYF
TRBJ1-1,TRBV7-9,CASSLTSGNTEAFF
TRBJ2-3,TRBV20-1,CSASTGGSTDTQYF
TRBJ2-3,TRBV4-2,CAGSQAGSRNTQYF
TRBJ2-1,TRBV29-1,CSVEEGGGTLYYNEQFF
TRBJ2-6,TRBV10-3,CASRTGTFSSGANVLTF
TRBJ1-5,TRBV6-2/TRBV6-3,CAAGTPNQPQHF
TRBJ2-1,TRBV7-9,CASRLSGTSGGDEQFF
TRBJ1-5,TRBV2,CANTDRAFNQPQHF
TRBJ2-4,TRBV29-1,CSALGDYSENIQYF
TRBJ1-5,TRBV10-3,CAISLSWNQPQHF
TRBJ1-6,TRBV7-2,CASSSGQLNSPLHF
TRBJ1-3,TRBV3-1,CASSQDYGNTIYF
TRBJ2-5,TRBV10-3,CAISESPSGGDQETQYF
TRBJ1-3,TRBV21-1,CASSKAEGAGNTIYF
TRBJ2-3,TRBV6-1,CASRAGRRDRGPDTQYF
TRBJ1-1,TRBV12-3/TRBV12-4,CASTLVGPEAFF
TRBJ2-1,TRBV4-3,CASSQSHGGGGEQFF
TRBJ1-1,TRBV25-1,CASSNPDREAFF
TRBJ2-3,TRBV9,CASSVGTGGSDTQYF